Below are 29 T cell receptor beta chains sequenced from a single sample in a study of blood T cells in healthy people across ages. Sample-barcoded 5' priming and a J-beta primer mix drove a second PCR of roughly 6 to 12 cycles. TCRdb re-called the 5' RACE reads through MiXCR, storing one row per CDR3 protein. The sample has about 1.6 million distinct CDR3 sequences; 34% are singletons. The sample was blood. The receptors were sampled from a woman younger than 45 in good health.

CDR3 residues: CASSSLLGVRTDTQYF. The CDR3 nucleotides read TGTGCCAGCAGTTCCCTCCTGGGGGTACGCACAGATACGCAGTATTTT. The chain joins TRBV28 to TRBJ2-3, with D perhaps given as TRBD1 or TRBD2 (5 bases each). The V gene lost 4 bases and the J gene lost 1 base, with 15 bases spanning the gap. This CDR3 has 16 residues. In germline, CDR1 is MDHEN, CDR2 SYDVKM.

The chain has TRBV6-6 and TRBJ1-2, with 10 positions matching TRBD1. The CDR3 consists of 14 residues. Trimming cost V 4 bases and J 7 bases; bases outside gene matches: 6. Germline V gives CDR1 MNHNY, CDR2 SVGAGI (reference sequence). Written as DNA, the CDR3 is TGTGCCAGCAGTTCTATAGACAGGGGGCCTGGCTACACCTTC. Protein product: CASSSIDRGPGYTF.

This clonotype was counted once. The chain uses TRBV27 and TRBJ2-7; D is uncertain. The DNA end is more similar to TRBJ2-5, so the J call may be wrong. CDR3 length equals 14 residues. The germline V gene encodes CDR1 MNHEY and CDR2 SMNVEV (reference sequence). The CDR3 region is CASSVISPIATQYF. CDR3 nucleotides: TGTGCCAGCAGTGTAATCAGCCCTATTGCGACCCAGTACTTC.

Turning to this clonotype: A read error is possible here, since a much larger clone lies one base away. V and J are TRBV7-3 and TRBJ2-5; D gene unclear. The CDR3 spans 14 residues. Trimming stripped 2 bases from V and 5 bases from J, with 12 bases between. Germline V lookup: CDR1 SGHTA, CDR2 FQGTGA. Here the CDR3 reads CASSLGDRCETQYF. The DNA for the CDR3 is TGTGCCAGCAGCTTAGGCGACCGGTGCGAGACCCAGTACTTC.

V usage is TRBV7-2 and J usage is TRBJ2-1; weak D call: TRBD2 (5 bases). Trimming took 5 bases from V and 8 from J, leaving 13 bases between them. CDR3 length: 13 residues. In germline, CDR1 is SGHTA, CDR2 FQGNSA. CDR3 nucleotide sequence: TGTGCCAGCAGCCCGCTCGGACTCGATGAGCAGTTCTTC. Protein: CASSPLGLDEQFF.

V and J are TRBV12-3 or TRBV12-4 and TRBJ2-1, with a possible D match to TRBD2 (5 bases). Trimming shortened V by 4 bases and J by 5 bases, and 12 bases separated the two germline ends. CDR3 length: 14 residues. The CDR3 DNA sequence: TGTGCCAGCAGTTCTGATAGCGCGCACAATGAGCAGTTCTTC. Amino acids: CASSSDSAHNEQFF.

CDR3: CASSLGGQGEETQYF. CDR3 bases: TGTGCCAGCAGCTTAGGAGGACAGGGGGAAGAGACCCAGTACTTC. The rearrangement joins TRBV7-7 to TRBJ2-5, with 10 positions matching TRBD1. The CDR3 has 15 residues. Per germline, CDR1 SSHAT and CDR2 FNYEAQ (reference sequence). J was trimmed by 3 bases and V by 1 base; bases with no gene match: 2.

This clonotype was detected a few times. The chain employs TRBV7-3 and TRBJ2-7; TRBD2 matches 8 bases. CDR1 and CDR2 from the germline V gene are SGHTA and FQGTGA. CDR3 size: 15 residues. V lost 3 bases, J lost 2 bases, and 6 bases stayed unmatched. Here the CDR3 reads CASSFQAGEAYEQYF. CDR3 coding DNA: TGTGCCAGCAGCTTCCAAGCGGGAGAGGCCTACGAGCAGTACTTC.

This clonotype showed up just a few times. CDR3: CSASPSGANNEQFF. The CDR3 bases are TGCAGTGCTAGTCCTAGCGGGGCTAACAATGAGCAGTTCTTC. The rearrangement links TRBV20-1 to TRBJ2-1, with TRBD2 matching 9 bases. The CDR3 runs to 14 residues. Germline trimming cut 3 bases from V and 5 bases from J; bases unmatched to any gene: 5. Germline CDR1 and CDR2: DFQATT and SNEGSKA (reference sequence).

The sample holds a few counts of this clonotype. The V and J genes are TRBV7-6 and TRBJ2-3; 8 bases align to TRBD1. Unmatched junction bases numbered 13, after V lost 5 bases and J lost 6 bases. This CDR3 has 16 amino acids. In germline, CDR1 is SGHVS, CDR2 FNYEAQ. The CDR3 DNA is TGTGCCAGCAGCCCTCTCAGGGGGCGGATTCCGGATACGCAGTATTTT. This encodes CASSPLRGRIPDTQYF.

The chain's CDR3 is CASSLVLGWEQYF. CDR3 DNA: TGTGCCAGCAGCTTAGTACTAGGGTGGGAGCAGTACTTC. J is TRBJ2-7 and V is TRBV7-2; possible D gene TRBD2, 5 bases. Between the trimmed V and J ends, which lost 1 base and 7 bases, there was a span of 11 bases. The CDR3 sequence is 13 residues long. Germline values: CDR1 SGHTA, CDR2 FQGNSA.

The chain links TRBV29-1 to TRBJ2-7; unclear D gene. Per germline, CDR1 SQVTM and CDR2 ANQGSEA. The CDR3 has 13 amino acids. CDR3 in amino acids: CIAFGPLAYEQYF. In DNA form, the CDR3 reads TGCATCGCTTTCGGTCCGCTCGCCTACGAGCAGTACTTC.

This clonotype has a handful of counts. The chain links TRBV12-3 or TRBV12-4 to TRBJ2-7; D possibly corresponds to TRBD1 (5 bases). This CDR3 has 16 amino acids. V lost 3 bases to trimming and J lost 2 bases, with 17 bases between them. CDR3 coding DNA: TGTGCCAGCAGTTTTACTCCCATACAGGTTGCCTACGAGCAGTACTTC. Translating gives CASSFTPIQVAYEQYF.

V and J are TRBV20-1 and TRBJ2-7; the D gene is possibly TRBD2 (6 bases). This CDR3 spans 12 amino acids. CDR1 and CDR2 (germline): DFQATT, SNEGSKA (reference sequence). V gave up 8 bases and J gave up 3 bases, with 14 bases separating them. The CDR3: CSWGEIDYEQYF. CDR3 bases: TGCAGTTGGGGGGAGATAGACTACGAGCAGTACTTC.

CDR3 residues: CATSRTGNYNEQFF. Written as DNA, the CDR3 is TGTGCCACCAGCAGAACCGGGAACTACAATGAGCAGTTCTTC. V and J are TRBV15 and TRBJ2-1, with D possibly TRBD2 on 5 matching bases. Between the trimmed V and J ends, which lost 2 bases and 3 bases, there was a span of 8 bases. The CDR3 spans 14 residues. Germline-derived CDR1 and CDR2 are LNHNV and YYDKDF (reference sequence).

This clonotype appeared a few times. V and J are TRBV7-9 and TRBJ2-7, with 7 bases fitting TRBD1. V lost 5 bases and J lost 4; bases outside the gene matches: 11. This CDR3 is 15 amino acids long. Germline V gene data show CDR1 as SEHNR and CDR2 as FQNEAQ (reference sequence). This chain's CDR3 is CASSIGTVVGYEQYF. Here the CDR3 DNA reads TGTGCCAGCAGCATCGGGACAGTAGTCGGGTACGAGCAGTACTTC.

This clonotype came up a few times. This rearrangement joins TRBV5-1 to TRBJ2-5; D unresolved. Germline loops: CDR1 SGHRS, CDR2 YFSETQ. CDR3 length: 13 residues. V was trimmed by 6 bases and J by 1 base, leaving 10 bases between them. This CDR3 is CASNDETQETQYF. CDR3 nucleotide sequence: TGCGCCAGCAACGACGAAACCCAAGAGACCCAGTACTTC.

The chain uses TRBV24-1 and TRBJ2-3; no clear D gene. Trimming cost V 3 bases and J 7 bases, with 4 bases left between them. CDR1 is KGHDR, CDR2 SFDVKD, per germline. The CDR3 contains 11 residues. CDR3 protein: CATSDGNTQYF. The DNA of the CDR3 is TGTGCCACCAGTGATGGTAATACGCAGTATTTT.

The J gene is TRBJ2-5, the V gene TRBV6-5, with TRBD2 identical over 10 bases. Near its end, the DNA agrees better with TRBJ2-1, so the J call may be wrong. The V gene's germline CDR1 is MNHEY and CDR2 SVGAGI. This CDR3 spans 17 amino acids. The DNA for the CDR3 is TGTGCCAGCAGTTACATCTTCTCTAGCGGGGGTCGTGGGGGGCAGTTCTTC. The encoded protein is CASSYIFSSGGRGGQFF.

This clonotype appeared many times. V is TRBV29-1 and J is TRBJ2-1; 7 nucleotides align to TRBD2. This CDR3 has 13 amino acids. V lost 3 bases, J lost 3 bases, and 2 bases stayed unmatched. Germline V gene sequence: CDR1 SQVTM, CDR2 ANQGSEA. The CDR3 DNA follows: TGCAGCGTTGACACTAGCGACTACAATGAGCAGTTCTTC. Its protein product is CSVDTSDYNEQFF.

This chain uses TRBV27 with TRBJ2-7; TRBD1 agrees at 7 bases. This CDR3 has 15 residues. Germline CDR1 reads MNHEY; CDR2 reads SMNVEV (reference sequence). With V trimmed by 6 bases and J by 3 bases, 11 bases remained unmatched. The CDR3, as DNA: TGTGCCAGCAGGCGAGACAGGGCGTCGATCTACGAGCAGTACTTC. Translation gives CASRRDRASIYEQYF.

Of note for this clonotype: A junction end diverges from the germline sequence, so it may reflect a read error. The chain is built from TRBV4-1 and TRBJ1-6; D is unclear. Germline V gene data show CDR1 as MGHRA and CDR2 as YSYEKL. This CDR3 has 13 residues. The CDR3 nucleotides are TGCGCCGGCAGCCAAGATACGGGCTCACCCCTCCACTTT. It codes for CAGSQDTGSPLHF.

This sequence joins TRBV7-3 and TRBJ2-3; no clear D. V dropped 5 bases and J dropped 2 bases, with 14 bases sitting between them. This CDR3 has 15 amino acids. Per germline, CDR1 SGHTA and CDR2 FQGTGA. CDR3 sequence: CASSPGVSDTDTQYF. In DNA, the CDR3 is TGTGCCAGCAGCCCCGGCGTCTCCGACACAGATACGCAGTATTTT.

This chain links TRBV6-6 with TRBJ1-4, with D perhaps matching TRBD1 (5 bases). The CDR3 extends over 15 amino acids. V was shortened by 2 bases and J by 3 bases, with 10 bases between the two germline ends. Looked up from germline, CDR1 is MNHNY and CDR2 is SVGAGI (reference sequence). The CDR3 here is CASSYPDRANEKLFF. As DNA, the CDR3 is TGTGCCAGCAGTTACCCAGACAGAGCTAATGAAAAACTGTTTTTT.

This clonotype was observed a few times. The genes are TRBV5-6 and TRBJ2-3; D is possibly TRBD1 (6 bases). The germline CDR1 and CDR2 sequences are SGHDT and YYEEEE. The CDR3 sequence is 16 residues long. Trimming stripped 0 bases from V and 2 bases from J, with 13 bases between. The CDR3 here is CASSLGGLPPTDTQYF. The CDR3 nucleotides are TGTGCCAGCAGCTTGGGGGGGCTCCCCCCCACAGATACGCAGTATTTT.

This clonotype has a handful of counts. V gene TRBV29-1 combines with J gene TRBJ2-1; TRBD2 matches 13 bases. Germline CDR1 reads SQVTM; CDR2 reads ANQGSEA. J was trimmed by 9 bases and V by 7 bases; bases with no gene match: 9. This CDR3 is built from 14 residues. The CDR3 here is CSAGLAGERSEQFF. For the CDR3, the DNA is TGCAGCGCAGGACTAGCGGGAGAGAGAAGTGAGCAGTTCTTC.

The chain employs TRBV3-1 and TRBJ1-1; D possibly corresponds to TRBD1 (5 bases). The CDR3 length is 14 residues. Per the germline V gene, CDR1 is LGHDT and CDR2 is YNNKEL (reference sequence). The V and J ends lost 5 bases and 2 bases respectively, with 12 bases between them. The CDR3 sequence is CASSSGLGNTEAFF. In nucleotides, the CDR3 is TGTGCCAGCAGCTCGGGACTTGGAAACACTGAAGCTTTCTTT.

The chain couples TRBV20-1 to TRBJ2-5; 8 bases agree with TRBD2. After removal of 7 bases from V and 5 bases from J, the junction contained 6 bases not matched to a gene. Germline values: CDR1 DFQATT, CDR2 SNEGSKA (reference sequence). This CDR3 spans 12 amino acids. The CDR3 loop is CSGQRGIETQYF. The CDR3 bases are TGCAGTGGGCAGCGGGGGATCGAGACCCAGTACTTC.

This clonotype was counted between two and nine times. The rearrangement joins TRBV5-6 to TRBJ2-7; 7 bases match TRBD1. The CDR3 runs to 14 residues. Germline V CDR1 and CDR2: SGHDT, YYEEEE. Germline trimming cut 4 bases from V and 3 bases from J; bases unmatched to any gene: 7. Here the CDR3 DNA reads TGTGCCAGCAGCCAACGGGGACAGTTCTACGAGCAGTACTTC. This gives the protein CASSQRGQFYEQYF.